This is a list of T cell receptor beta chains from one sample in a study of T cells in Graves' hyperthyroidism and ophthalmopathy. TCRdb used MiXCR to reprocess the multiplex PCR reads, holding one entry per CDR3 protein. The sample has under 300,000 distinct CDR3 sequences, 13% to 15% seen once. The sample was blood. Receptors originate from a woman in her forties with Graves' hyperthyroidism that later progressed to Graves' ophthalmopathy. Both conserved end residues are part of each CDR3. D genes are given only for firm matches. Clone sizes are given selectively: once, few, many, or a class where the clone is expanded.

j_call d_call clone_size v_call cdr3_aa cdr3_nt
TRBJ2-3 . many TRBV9 CASSDPRTDTQYF TGTGCCAGCAGCGACCCTAGAACAGATACGCAGTATTTT
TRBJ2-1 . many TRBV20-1 CSARTPGTLRGEQFF TGCAGTGCAAGAACCCCCGGGACACTACGGGGCGAGCAGTTCTTC
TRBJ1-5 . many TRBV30 CAWSLGQSYQPQHF TGTGCCTGGAGTCTTGGACAGTCTTATCAGCCCCAGCATTTT
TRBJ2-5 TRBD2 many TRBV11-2 CASSFSSGGGGTQYF TGTGCCAGCAGCTTTTCTAGCGGCGGCGGGGGGACCCAGTACTTC
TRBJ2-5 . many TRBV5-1 CASRGTHSVETQYF TGCGCCAGCAGGGGGACACATTCGGTGGAGACCCAGTACTTC
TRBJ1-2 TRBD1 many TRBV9 CASSGRTGGVNYGYTF TGTGCCAGCAGCGGAAGGACAGGGGGCGTAAACTATGGCTACACCTTC
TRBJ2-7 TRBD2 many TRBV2 CASREVTSDEQYF TGTGCCAGCAGGGAAGTAACTAGCGACGAGCAGTACTTC
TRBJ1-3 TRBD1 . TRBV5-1 CASNGGRDRDPSGNTIYF TGCGCCAGCAACGGAGGGCGGGACAGGGACCCCTCTGGAAACACCATATATTTT
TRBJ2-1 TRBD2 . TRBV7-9 CASSLVAGRYNEQFF TGTGCCAGCAGCTTAGTAGCGGGACGTTACAATGAGCAGTTCTTC
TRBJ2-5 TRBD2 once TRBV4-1 CASSQDLGGGRATQYF TGCGCCAGCAGCCAAGATCTGGGCGGGGGTCGAGCGACCCAGTACTTC
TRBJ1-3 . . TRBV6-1 CASTRVSYNSGNTIYF TGTGCCAGCACCCGGGTCTCCTACAACTCTGGAAACACCATATATTTT
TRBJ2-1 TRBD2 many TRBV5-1 CASTAGDWGNEQFF TGCGCCAGCACTGCGGGAGATTGGGGCAATGAGCAGTTCTTC
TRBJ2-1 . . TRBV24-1 CATSDSVRNPYNEQFF TGTGCCACCAGTGACTCCGTTAGAAATCCCTACAATGAGCAGTTCTTC
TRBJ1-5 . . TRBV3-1 CASSQAPGLQPQHF TGTGCCAGCAGCCAAGCCCCCGGGCTTCAGCCCCAGCATTTT
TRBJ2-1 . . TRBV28 CASSSGTRNEQFF TGTGCCAGCAGTTCCGGGACACGAAATGAGCAGTTCTTC
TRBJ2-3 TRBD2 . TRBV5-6 CAGSPPTAGDPTDTQYF TGTGCCGGCAGCCCCCCGACAGCGGGAGACCCCACAGATACGCAGTATTTT
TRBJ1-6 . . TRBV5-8 CASRGVVQSPLHF TGTGCCAGCAGGGGAGTTGTTCAATCACCCCTCCACTTT
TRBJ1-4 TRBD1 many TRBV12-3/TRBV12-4 CASTPRGSDEKLFF TGTGCCAGCACTCCCAGGGGGTCGGATGAAAAACTGTTTTTT
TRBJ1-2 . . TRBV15 CATSREFRDWVYGYTF TGTGCCACCAGCAGGGAATTCAGGGACTGGGTCTATGGCTACACCTTC
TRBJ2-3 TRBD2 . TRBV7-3 CASSLSLAGALDTQYF TGTGCCAGCAGCTTAAGCCTAGCGGGAGCGCTAGATACGCAGTATTTT
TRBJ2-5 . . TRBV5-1 CASRGKPQETQYF TGCGCCAGCAGGGGCAAACCTCAGGAGACCCAGTACTTC
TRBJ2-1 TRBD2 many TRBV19 CASSMGGLSGSVNEQFF TGTGCCAGTAGTATGGGAGGGCTTAGCGGGAGTGTAAATGAGCAGTTCTTC
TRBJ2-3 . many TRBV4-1 CASSRLPGLFTDTQYF TGCGCCAGCAGCCGCCTCCCGGGACTGTTCACAGATACGCAGTATTTT
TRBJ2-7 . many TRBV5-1 CASSLAAGYSYEQYF TGCGCCAGCAGCTTGGCGGCAGGTTACTCCTACGAGCAGTACTTC
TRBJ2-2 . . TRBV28 CASSRPAGWDTGELFF TGTGCCAGCAGTCGCCCGGCAGGGTGGGACACCGGGGAGCTGTTTTTT
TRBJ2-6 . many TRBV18 CASCRGQPYSGANVLTF TGTGCCAGCTGCCGGGGGCAGCCGTACTCTGGGGCCAACGTCCTGACTTTC
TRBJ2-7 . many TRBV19 CASSLAEGEQYF TGTGCCAGTAGTCTGGCAGAGGGCGAGCAGTACTTC
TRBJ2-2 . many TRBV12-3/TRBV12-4 CASSFSLMAGELFF TGTGCCAGCAGTTTTTCACTAATGGCCGGGGAGCTGTTTTTT
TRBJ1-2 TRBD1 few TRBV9 CASSPSTGNRYGYTF TGTGCCAGCAGCCCATCGACAGGGAATCGGTATGGCTACACCTTC
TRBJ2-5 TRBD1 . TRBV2 CACAGTGRETQYF TGTGCCTGCGCCGGGACAGGGCGGGAGACCCAGTACTTC
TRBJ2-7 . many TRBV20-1 CSASGGVAYEQYF TGCAGTGCCTCGGGGGGCGTCGCCTACGAGCAGTACTTC
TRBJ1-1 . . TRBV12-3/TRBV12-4 CASSYRTSGWAHAEAFF TGTGCCAGCAGTTACCGAACTTCAGGATGGGCCCATGCTGAAGCTTTCTTT
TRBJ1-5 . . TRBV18 CASSPLVTGGGNQPQHF TGTGCCAGCTCACCACTCGTTACGGGGGGGGGCAATCAGCCCCAGCATTTT
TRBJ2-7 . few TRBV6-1 CASSENRGYEQYF TGTGCCAGCAGTGAGAATCGAGGCTACGAGCAGTACTTC
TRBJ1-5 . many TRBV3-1 CASSQGSAGNQPQHF TGTGCCAGCAGCCAAGGGTCCGCGGGCAATCAGCCCCAGCATTTT
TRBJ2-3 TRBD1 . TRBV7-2 CVSSLGVDRDTQYF TGTGTCAGCAGCTTAGGAGTGGACAGGGATACGCAGTATTTT
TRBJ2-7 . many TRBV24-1 CATSSKPWYEQYF TGTGCCACCAGCTCTAAACCGTGGTACGAGCAGTACTTC
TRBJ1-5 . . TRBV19 CASSIASRTVGNQPQHF TGTGCCAGTAGTATAGCCAGCCGGACAGTTGGCAATCAGCCCCAGCATTTT
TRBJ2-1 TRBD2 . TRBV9 CASSGQTSTSDEQFF TGTGCCAGCAGCGGACAGACTAGCACGAGTGACGAGCAGTTCTTC
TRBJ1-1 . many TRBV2 CASQIQGTEAFF TGTGCCAGCCAGATCCAGGGTACTGAAGCTTTCTTT
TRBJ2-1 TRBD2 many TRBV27 CASSLGLAGHEQFF TGTGCCAGCAGCTTAGGACTAGCGGGCCATGAGCAGTTCTTC
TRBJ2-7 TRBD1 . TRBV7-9 CASSANRDRGVKSYKQYF TGTGCCAGCAGCGCCAACCGGGACAGGGGGGTTAAAAGTTACAAGCAGTACTTC
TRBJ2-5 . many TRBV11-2 CASSPGTTLYF TGTGCCAGCAGTCCAGGGACGACTTTGTACTTC
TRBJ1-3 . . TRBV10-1 CASSESAFGNTIYF TGCGCCAGCAGTGAGTCGGCTTTTGGAAACACCATATATTTT
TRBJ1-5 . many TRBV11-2 CASSFLSSQPQHF TGTGCCAGCAGCTTTCTGTCTAGTCAGCCCCAGCATTTT
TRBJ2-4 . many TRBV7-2 CASSLNRAMGIQYF TGTGCCAGCAGCTTAAATCGGGCCATGGGCATTCAGTACTTC
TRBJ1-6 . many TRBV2 CASSVEGPYNSPLHF TGTGCCAGCAGTGTCGAGGGACCCTATAATTCACCCCTCCACTTT
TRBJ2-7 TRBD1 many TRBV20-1 CSARAPTGTGDSYEQYF TGCAGTGCTAGAGCCCCAACCGGGACAGGGGATTCCTACGAGCAGTACTTC
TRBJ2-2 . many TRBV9 CASSTPRGGLAGELFF TGTGCCAGCAGCACCCCCAGGGGGGGTTTGGCCGGGGAGCTGTTTTTT
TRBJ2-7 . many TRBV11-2 CASSDVPSEQYF TGTGCCAGCAGCGATGTACCTTCGGAGCAGTACTTC
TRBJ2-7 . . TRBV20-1 CSARRGGTTPYEQYF TGCAGTGCTAGAAGGGGGGGCACTACTCCCTACGAGCAGTACTTC
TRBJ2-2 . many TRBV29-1 CSARREITGELFF TGCAGCGCCAGGAGGGAGATAACCGGGGAGCTGTTTTTT